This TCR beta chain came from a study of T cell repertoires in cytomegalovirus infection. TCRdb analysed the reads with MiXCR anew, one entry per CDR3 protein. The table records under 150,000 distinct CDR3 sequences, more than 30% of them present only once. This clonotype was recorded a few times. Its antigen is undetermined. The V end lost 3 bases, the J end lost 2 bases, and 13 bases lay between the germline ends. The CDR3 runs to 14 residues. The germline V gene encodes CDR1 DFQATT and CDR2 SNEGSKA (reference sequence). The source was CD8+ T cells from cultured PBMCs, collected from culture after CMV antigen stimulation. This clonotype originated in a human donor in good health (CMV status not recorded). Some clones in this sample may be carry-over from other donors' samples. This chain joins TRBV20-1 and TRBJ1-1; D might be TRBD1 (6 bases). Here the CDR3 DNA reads TGCAGTGCTAGTGGCCAGGGGACCAACACTGAAGCTTTCTTT. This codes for CSASGQGTNTEAFF.